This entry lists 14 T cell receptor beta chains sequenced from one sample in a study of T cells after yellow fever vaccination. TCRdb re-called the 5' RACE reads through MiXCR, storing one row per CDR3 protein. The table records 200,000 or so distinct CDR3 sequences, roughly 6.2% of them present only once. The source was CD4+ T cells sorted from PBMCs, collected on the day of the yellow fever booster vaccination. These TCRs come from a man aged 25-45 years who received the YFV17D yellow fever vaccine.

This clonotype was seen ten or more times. CDR3 sequence: CASSLARGSLGEQYF. CDR3 bases: TGTGCCAGCAGCTTGGCCAGAGGGTCCCTAGGCGAGCAGTACTTC. The J gene is TRBJ2-7, the V gene TRBV5-5; possible D gene TRBD2, 5 bases. The CDR3 contains 15 residues. V lost 0 bases to trimming and J lost 6 bases, with 16 bases between them. Germline-derived CDR1 and CDR2 are SGHKS and YYEKEE (reference sequence).

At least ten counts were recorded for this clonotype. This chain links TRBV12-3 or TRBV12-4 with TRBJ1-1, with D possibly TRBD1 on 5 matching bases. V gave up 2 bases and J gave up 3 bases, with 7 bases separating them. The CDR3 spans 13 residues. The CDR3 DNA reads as TGTGCCAGCAGTTTATCAGGGTACACTGAAGCTTTCTTT. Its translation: CASSLSGYTEAFF.

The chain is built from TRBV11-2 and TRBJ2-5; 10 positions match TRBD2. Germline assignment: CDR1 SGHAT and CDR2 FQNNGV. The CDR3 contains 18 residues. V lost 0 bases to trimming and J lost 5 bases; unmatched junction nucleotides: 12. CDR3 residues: CASSLDRASGRGTETQYF. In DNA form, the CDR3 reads TGTGCCAGCAGCTTAGATAGGGCTAGCGGGAGAGGAACGGAGACCCAGTACTTC.

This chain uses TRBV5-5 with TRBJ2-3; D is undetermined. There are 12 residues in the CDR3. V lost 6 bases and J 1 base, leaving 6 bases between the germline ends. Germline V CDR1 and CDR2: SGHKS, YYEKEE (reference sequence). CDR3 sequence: CASTWRTDTQYF. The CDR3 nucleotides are TGTGCCAGCACCTGGCGCACAGATACGCAGTATTTT.

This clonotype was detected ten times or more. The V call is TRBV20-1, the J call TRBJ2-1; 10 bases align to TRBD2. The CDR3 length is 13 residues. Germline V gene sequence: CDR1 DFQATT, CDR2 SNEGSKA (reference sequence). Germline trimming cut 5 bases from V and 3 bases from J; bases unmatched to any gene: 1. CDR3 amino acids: CSAVAGGYNEQFF. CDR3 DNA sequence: TGCAGTGCTGTAGCGGGAGGCTACAATGAGCAGTTCTTC.

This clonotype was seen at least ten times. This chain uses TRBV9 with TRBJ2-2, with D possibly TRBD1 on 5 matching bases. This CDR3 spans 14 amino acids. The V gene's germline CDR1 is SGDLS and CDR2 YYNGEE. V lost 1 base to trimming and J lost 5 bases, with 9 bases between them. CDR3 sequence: CASSVQGLTGELFF. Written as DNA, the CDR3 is TGTGCCAGCAGCGTACAGGGTTTAACCGGGGAGCTGTTTTTT.

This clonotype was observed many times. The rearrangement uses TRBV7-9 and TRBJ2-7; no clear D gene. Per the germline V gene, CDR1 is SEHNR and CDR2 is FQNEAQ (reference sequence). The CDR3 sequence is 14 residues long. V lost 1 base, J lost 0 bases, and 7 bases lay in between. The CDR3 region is CASSLESFSYEQYF. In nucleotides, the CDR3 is TGTGCCAGCAGCTTAGAATCCTTCTCCTACGAGCAGTACTTC.

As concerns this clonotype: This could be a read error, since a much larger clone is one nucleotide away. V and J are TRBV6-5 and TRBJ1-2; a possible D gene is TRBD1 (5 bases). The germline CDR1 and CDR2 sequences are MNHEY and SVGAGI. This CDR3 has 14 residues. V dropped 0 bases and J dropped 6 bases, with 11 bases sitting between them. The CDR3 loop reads CASSYSDRLDGYTF. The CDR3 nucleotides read TGTGCCAGCAGTTACTCCGACAGACTCGATGGCTACACCTTC.

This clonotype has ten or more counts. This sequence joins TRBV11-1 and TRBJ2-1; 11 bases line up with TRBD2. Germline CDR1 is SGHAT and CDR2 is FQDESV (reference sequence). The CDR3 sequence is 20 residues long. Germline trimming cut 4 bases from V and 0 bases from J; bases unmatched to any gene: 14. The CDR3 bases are TGTGCCAGCAGCTCGGCGGTAGCGGGAGGGTCGAGCAGCTCCTACAATGAGCAGTTCTTC. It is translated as CASSSAVAGGSSSSYNEQFF.

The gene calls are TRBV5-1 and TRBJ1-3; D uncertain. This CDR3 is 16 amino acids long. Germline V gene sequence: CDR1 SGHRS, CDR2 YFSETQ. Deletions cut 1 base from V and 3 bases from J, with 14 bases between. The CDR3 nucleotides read TGCGCCAGCAGCTTGATGGGAACGGGATTTGGAAACACCATATATTTT. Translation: CASSLMGTGFGNTIYF.

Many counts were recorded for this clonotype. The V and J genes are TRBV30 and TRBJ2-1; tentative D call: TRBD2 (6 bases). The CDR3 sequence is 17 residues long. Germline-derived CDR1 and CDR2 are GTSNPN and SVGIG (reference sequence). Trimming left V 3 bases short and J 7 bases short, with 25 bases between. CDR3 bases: TGTGCCTGGAGCATTTCGGGATTCGGGAGTCGGCGAAATGAGCAGTTCTTC. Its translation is CAWSISGFGSRRNEQFF.

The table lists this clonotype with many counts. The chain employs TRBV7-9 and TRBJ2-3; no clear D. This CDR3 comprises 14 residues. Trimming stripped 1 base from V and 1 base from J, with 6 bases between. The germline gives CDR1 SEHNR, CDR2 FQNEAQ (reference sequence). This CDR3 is CASSLGAGTDTQYF. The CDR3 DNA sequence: TGTGCCAGCAGCTTAGGGGCCGGCACAGATACGCAGTATTTT. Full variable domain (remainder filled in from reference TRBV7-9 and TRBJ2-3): DTGVSQNPRHKITKRGQNVTFRCDPISEHNRLYWYRQTLGQGPEFLTYFQNEAQLEKSRLLSDRFSAERPKGSFSTLEIQRTEQGDSAMYLCASSLGAGTDTQYFGPGTRLTVL.

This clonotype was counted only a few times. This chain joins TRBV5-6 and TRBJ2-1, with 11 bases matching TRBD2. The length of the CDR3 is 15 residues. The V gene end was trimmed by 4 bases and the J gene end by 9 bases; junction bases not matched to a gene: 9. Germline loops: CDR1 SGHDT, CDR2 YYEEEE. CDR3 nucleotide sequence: TGTGCCAGCAGCGGGACTAGCGGAGCCCCGGTTGAGCAGTTCTTC. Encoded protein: CASSGTSGAPVEQFF.

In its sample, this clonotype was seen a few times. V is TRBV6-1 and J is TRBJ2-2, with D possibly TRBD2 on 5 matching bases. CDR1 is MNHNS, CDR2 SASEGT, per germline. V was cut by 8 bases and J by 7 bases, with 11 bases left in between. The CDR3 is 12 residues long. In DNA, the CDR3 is TGTGCCAGCCGGGGAGAGGGCGGGGAGCTGTTTTTT. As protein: CASRGEGGELFF.